Sequencing of this TCR beta chain was carried out in a study of blood T cell repertoires in COVID-19. Study overall: Samples of COVID-19 (acute and convalescent) were obtained from the United States, Italy and Spain. The cDNA or gDNA used as material had been derived from T cells, B-cell-depleted T cells, or PBMCs.

Followed over time, Seattle patients had been enrolled while infection was active. This CDR3 spans 14 amino acids. Unmatched junction bases numbered 5, after V lost 7 bases and J lost 2 bases. The V gene's germline CDR1 is MNHEY and CDR2 SMNVEV (reference sequence). In the source study's methods: Cell counts per sample came from amplifying reference gene primers. Sequencing used immunoSEQ multiplex PCR; TCRdb keeps in-frame clones, though not all of them. V and J calls and clone size are given by that table; D and trimming were obtained from the DNA. Among just over 150,000 clones, about nine tenths were seen once, and the ten largest hold nearly 5%.

The rearrangement joins TRBV27 to TRBJ2-3, with TRBD2 matching over 8 bases. This TCR derives from a man under 40 with COVID-19, enrolled during active disease. The specimen sequenced was peripheral blood. CDR3 sequence: CASTERGPTDTQYF. The CDR3 region has the DNA TGTGCCAGCACAGAGCGGGGGCCCACAGATACGCAGTATTTT.